This entry describes one T cell receptor (beta chain). Its antigen is not known. The CDR3 is made up of 15 amino acids. Germline CDR1 SGHTA, CDR2 FQGTGA. This specimen belongs to a study of monozygotic twins with inflammatory bowel disease. General observations from the study: Limited statistical power may explain no repertoire similarity difference between concordant and discordant twins. None of the different T cell subtypes could be distinguished from one another.

No DNA is given; TCRdb re-called the 5' RACE reads and lists each CDR3 protein once. The listing records about 160,000 distinct CDR3 sequences. Total RNA from whole blood was isolated with no T cell sorting. The sequence was collected from a human donor with ulcerative colitis or Crohn's disease, or a healthy co-twin of an affected twin (not recorded which). Source material: blood. V is TRBV7-3 and J is TRBJ1-3. CDR3 loop: CASSETGLSGNTIYF.